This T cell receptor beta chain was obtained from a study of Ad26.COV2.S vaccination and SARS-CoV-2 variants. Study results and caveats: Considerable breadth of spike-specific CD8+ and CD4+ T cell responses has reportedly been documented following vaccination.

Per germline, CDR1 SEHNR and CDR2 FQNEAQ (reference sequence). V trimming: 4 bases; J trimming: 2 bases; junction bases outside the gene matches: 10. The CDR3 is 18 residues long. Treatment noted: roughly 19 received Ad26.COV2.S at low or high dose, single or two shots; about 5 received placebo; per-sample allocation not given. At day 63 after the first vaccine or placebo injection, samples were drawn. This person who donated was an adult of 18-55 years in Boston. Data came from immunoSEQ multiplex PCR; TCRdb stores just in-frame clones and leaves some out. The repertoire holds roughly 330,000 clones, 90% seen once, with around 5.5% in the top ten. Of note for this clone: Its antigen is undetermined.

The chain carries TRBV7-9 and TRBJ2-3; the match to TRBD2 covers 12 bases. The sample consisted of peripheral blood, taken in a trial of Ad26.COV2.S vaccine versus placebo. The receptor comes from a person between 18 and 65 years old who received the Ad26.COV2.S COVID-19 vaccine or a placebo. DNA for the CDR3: TGTGCCAGCAGCTCCCCCGGGACTAGCGGGTTTCCCACAGATACGCAGTATTTT. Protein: CASSSPGTSGFPTDTQYF.